These 18 T cell receptor beta chains were sequenced from one sample in a study of CD8 T cells in ankylosing spondylitis (TCRdb year 2017). Study-level results and caveats: A TCR beta motif made up of 7 to 9 highly homologous amino acid variants appeared to be characteristic of blood from ankylosing spondylitis patients.

The library was generated by 5' RACE. Sequencing took place on an Illumina HiSeq 2500. TCRdb cleaned the public reads at Q25 with fastp, built clones with MiXCR and kept in-frame beta chains. When rows share a CDR3 protein, they turn into one entry using the most common DNA and genes. The sample includes over 600,000 distinct CDR3 sequences, with 15% to 20% observed a single time. Together, the top ten hold around 19% of the sample. What these receptors recognize is not known. Input material: blood, either unsorted or a sorted T cell fraction (not recorded which). The origin of the receptors is a male donor with ankylosing spondylitis.

The chain joins TRBV7-9 to TRBJ1-1, with no clear D. There are 13 residues in the CDR3. Germline assignment: CDR1 SEHNR and CDR2 FQNEAQ (reference sequence). V gave up 5 bases and J gave up 0 bases, with 7 bases separating them. The CDR3 loop reads CASSTSMNTEAFF. The CDR3 bases are TGTGCCAGCAGCACTTCTATGAACACTGAAGCTTTCTTT.

This clonotype was counted many times. The chain couples TRBV20-1 to TRBJ1-1; possibly TRBD1 for D (6 bases). Germline-derived CDR1 and CDR2 are DFQATT and SNEGSKA (reference sequence). This CDR3 comprises 16 residues. V lost 6 bases and J 7 bases, leaving 27 bases between the germline ends. The CDR3 spells CSAYGGAGQGWDEAFF. DNA for the CDR3: TGCAGTGCGTATGGGGGAGCGGGCCAGGGGTGGGATGAAGCTTTCTTT.

V is TRBV7-2 and J is TRBJ1-1, with D unclear. CDR1 and CDR2 from the germline V gene are SGHTA and FQGNSA. This CDR3 is built from 14 residues. V gave up 2 bases and J gave up 2 bases, with 9 bases separating them. The CDR3 region is CASSLTSGNTEAFF. DNA for the CDR3: TGTGCCAGCAGCTTAACCTCGGGAAACACTGAAGCTTTCTTT.

This clonotype has a handful of counts. The chain is built from TRBV10-3 and TRBJ2-7, with D perhaps assigned TRBD1 or TRBD2 (5 bases each). The germline V and J ends were trimmed by 6 bases and 4 bases, with 19 bases remaining between them. Germline V gives CDR1 ENHRY, CDR2 SYGVKD. This CDR3 region has 15 residues. CDR3 in amino acids: CAISDPGTEQYEQYF. The CDR3 nucleotides read TGTGCCATCAGCGACCCCGGGACGGAGCAATACGAGCAGTACTTC.

The chain joins TRBV27 to TRBJ2-7; D is unresolved. Per germline, CDR1 MNHEY and CDR2 SMNVEV (reference sequence). Deletions cut 6 bases from V and 1 base from J, with 19 bases between. The CDR3 has 16 amino acids. CDR3 in amino acids: CASSLTFVGRSYEQYF. The CDR3 DNA is TGTGCCAGCAGCTTAACGTTCGTGGGCAGGTCCTACGAGCAGTACTTC.

The chain recombines TRBV7-3 with TRBJ2-3; D unclear. Germline V gene sequence: CDR1 SGHTA, CDR2 FQGTGA. The CDR3 is made up of 14 amino acids. The V end was cut by 2 bases, the J end by 6 bases, with 12 bases between. CDR3 protein: CASSLSGSDDTQYF. DNA of the CDR3: TGTGCCAGCAGCTTATCGGGTTCGGATGATACGCAGTATTTT.

The genes are TRBV30 and TRBJ2-5; D gene unclear. V was trimmed by 7 bases and J by 7 bases, leaving 16 bases between them. CDR3 length: 12 amino acids. CDR1 is GTSNPN, CDR2 SVGIG, per germline (reference sequence). The CDR3 region is CASNGPSMTQYF. CDR3 coding DNA: TGTGCCTCCAACGGCCCCTCGATGACCCAGTACTTC.

This clonotype turned up a few times. The chain links TRBV20-1 to TRBJ2-6; 7 bases map to TRBD2. CDR1 and CDR2 (germline): DFQATT, SNEGSKA (reference sequence). There are 17 residues in the CDR3. V shed 6 bases and J 1 base; nucleotides not matched to a gene: 12. The CDR3 DNA reads as TGCAGTGCCCCCCGGGGAGGGAGAACGTCTGGGGCCAACGTCCTGACTTTC. Encoded protein: CSAPRGGRTSGANVLTF.

This clonotype was counted only a few times. CDR3: CATSRTTGQGAKNIQYF. The CDR3 bases are TGTGCCACCAGCAGAACAACGGGACAGGGGGCGAAAAACATTCAGTACTTC. This rearrangement joins TRBV15 to TRBJ2-4, with 12 positions matching TRBD1. CDR1 LNHNV and CDR2 YYDKDF come from the germline V gene (reference sequence). V lost 2 bases to trimming and J lost 4 bases; unmatched junction nucleotides: 6. The CDR3 covers 17 residues.

This rearrangement joins TRBV12-3 or TRBV12-4 to TRBJ1-2, with D unresolved. V was shortened by 4 bases and J by 5 bases, with 11 bases between the two germline ends. CDR3 length: 13 amino acids. Here the CDR3 reads CASSSGPTYGYTF. The CDR3 bases are TGTGCCAGCAGTTCTGGGCCTACTTATGGCTACACCTTC.

Many counts were recorded for this clonotype. V is TRBV25-1 and J is TRBJ2-1; D is perhaps TRBD1 (6 bases). V lost 4 bases, J lost 4 bases, and 11 bases lay in between. There are 14 residues in the CDR3. CDR1 and CDR2 from the germline V gene are MGHDK and SYGVNS. The CDR3 sequence: CASSVQGKYNEQFF. CDR3 bases: TGTGCCAGCAGTGTACAGGGAAAATACAATGAGCAGTTCTTC. Supplemented by reference TRBV25-1 and TRBJ2-1, the full variable domain reads EADIYQTPRYLVIGTGKKITLECSQTMGHDKMYWYQQDPGMELHLIHYSYGVNSTEKGDLSSESTVSRIRTEHFPLTLESARPSHTSQYLCASSVQGKYNEQFFGPGTRLTVL.

This chain uses TRBV4-1 with TRBJ1-5; D is perhaps TRBD1 (5 bases). The V gene's germline CDR1 is MGHRA and CDR2 YSYEKL. The CDR3 length is 14 residues. V lost 0 bases to trimming and J lost 4 bases, with 7 bases between them. The CDR3 loop reads CASSQEGVNQPQHF. The DNA for the CDR3 is TGCGCCAGCAGCCAAGAAGGGGTTAATCAGCCCCAGCATTTT.

The CDR3 spells CSALQGLSTGELFF. The DNA of the CDR3 is TGCAGTGCTCTACAGGGGCTTAGCACCGGGGAGCTGTTTTTT. The V gene is TRBV20-1, the J gene TRBJ2-2; TRBD1 agrees at 7 bases. The J segment lost 4 bases and the V segment lost 5 bases, leaving 7 bases of the junction unmatched. Germline CDR1 is DFQATT and CDR2 is SNEGSKA (reference sequence). The CDR3 length is 14 residues.

This clonotype was counted between two and nine times. The chain combines TRBV7-9 with TRBJ2-1; 7 bases map to TRBD2. Germline-derived CDR1 and CDR2 are SEHNR and FQNEAQ (reference sequence). This CDR3 has 15 amino acids. J lost 6 bases, V lost 2 bases, and 7 bases had no gene match. The CDR3 loop is CASSLWTGGGNEQFF. The DNA for the CDR3 is TGTGCCAGCAGCTTATGGACGGGAGGAGGCAATGAGCAGTTCTTC. Using reference TRBV7-9 and TRBJ2-1 for the parts outside the CDR3, the full variable domain is DTGVSQNPRHKITKRGQNVTFRCDPISEHNRLYWYRQTLGQGPEFLTYFQNEAQLEKSRLLSDRFSAERPKGSFSTLEIQRTEQGDSAMYLCASSLWTGGGNEQFFGPGTRLTVL.

The chain combines TRBV12-3 or TRBV12-4 with TRBJ1-6; D gene uncertain. Trimming took 1 base from V and 9 from J, leaving 10 bases between them. This CDR3 region has 14 residues. CDR3 residues: CASSLGQVLSPLHF. The CDR3, as DNA: TGTGCCAGCAGTTTAGGTCAGGTCCTTTCACCCCTCCACTTT.

This rearrangement joins TRBV12-3 or TRBV12-4 to TRBJ2-7; D unclear. The CDR3 covers 17 residues. The V and J ends lost 4 bases and 0 bases respectively, with 19 bases between them. The CDR3 coding sequence is TGTGCCAGCAGTTCATATCCCACAGCTACCAGCTCCTACGAGCAGTACTTC. The encoded protein is CASSSYPTATSSYEQYF.

J is TRBJ2-5 and V is TRBV29-1; D is possibly TRBD1 or TRBD2 (5 bases each). Germline V gives CDR1 SQVTM, CDR2 ANQGSEA. V gave up 7 bases and J gave up 2 bases, with 8 bases separating them. The CDR3 runs to 11 residues. In nucleotides, the CDR3 is TGCAGCGGGGGACCGCAAGAGACCCAGTACTTC. Its translation: CSGGPQETQYF.

The chain joins TRBV5-1 to TRBJ2-5; 11 bases fit TRBD2. CDR3 length equals 16 residues. J gave up 1 base and V 4 bases, and 6 bases lay outside the gene matches. Germline V gives CDR1 SGHRS, CDR2 YFSETQ. The CDR3 loop is CASSLRLAGIQETQYF. DNA of the CDR3: TGCGCCAGCAGCCTCCGACTAGCGGGAATCCAAGAGACCCAGTACTTC.